This T cell receptor (beta chain) was identified during a study of blood T cell repertoires in COVID-19. TCRdb's copy holds only in-frame clones and misses some; the assay was immunoSEQ multiplex PCR. There are 9,200 or so clones in the sample; about nine tenths occur only once, and around 9% lies in the top ten. This CDR3 has 16 residues. After removal of 5 bases from V and 3 bases from J, the junction contained 4 bases not matched to a gene. Germline lookup yields CDR1 SEHNR and CDR2 FQNEAQ (reference sequence). The rearrangement uses TRBV7-9 and TRBJ1-4; 12 bases match TRBD1. Sample: peripheral blood. This TCR derives from a man in his 60s with acute or convalescent COVID-19. The CDR3 region has the DNA TGTGCCAGCAGCCCGGGACAGGGGGCAGCTAATGAAAAACTGTTTTTT. As protein: CASSPGQGAANEKLFF.